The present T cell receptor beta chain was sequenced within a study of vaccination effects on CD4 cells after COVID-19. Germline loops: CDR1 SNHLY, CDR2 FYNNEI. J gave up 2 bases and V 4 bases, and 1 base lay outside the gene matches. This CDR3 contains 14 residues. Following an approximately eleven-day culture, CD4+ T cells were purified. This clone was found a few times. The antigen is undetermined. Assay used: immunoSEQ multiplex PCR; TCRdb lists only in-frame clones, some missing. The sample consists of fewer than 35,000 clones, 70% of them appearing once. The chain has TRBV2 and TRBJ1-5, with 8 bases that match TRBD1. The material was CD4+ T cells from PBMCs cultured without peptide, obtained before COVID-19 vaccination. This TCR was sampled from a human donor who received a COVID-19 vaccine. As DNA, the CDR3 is TGTGCCAGCAGTGTACAGGGGGGCAATCAGCCCCAGCATTTT. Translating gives CASSVQGGNQPQHF. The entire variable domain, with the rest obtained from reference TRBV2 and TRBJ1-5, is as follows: EPEVTQTPSHQVTQMGQEVILRCVPISNHLYFYWYRQILGQKVEFLVSFYNNEISEKSEIFDDQFSVERPDGSNFTLKIRSTKLEDSAMYFCASSVQGGNQPQHFGDGTRLSIL.